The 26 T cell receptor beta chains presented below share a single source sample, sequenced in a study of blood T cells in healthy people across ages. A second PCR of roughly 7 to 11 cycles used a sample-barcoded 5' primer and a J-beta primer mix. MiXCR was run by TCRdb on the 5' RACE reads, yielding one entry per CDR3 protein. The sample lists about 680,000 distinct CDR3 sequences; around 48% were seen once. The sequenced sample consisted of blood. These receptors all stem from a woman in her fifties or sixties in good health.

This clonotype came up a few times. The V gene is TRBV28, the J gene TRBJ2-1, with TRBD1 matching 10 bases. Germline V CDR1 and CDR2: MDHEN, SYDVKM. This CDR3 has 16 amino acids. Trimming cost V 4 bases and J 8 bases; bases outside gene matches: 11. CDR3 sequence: CASSSPDRGRRDEQFF. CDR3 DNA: TGTGCCAGCAGTTCCCCCGACAGGGGGCGAAGGGATGAGCAGTTCTTC. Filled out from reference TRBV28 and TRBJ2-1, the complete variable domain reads DVKVTQSSRYLVKRTGEKVFLECVQDMDHENMFWYRQDPGLGLRLIYFSYDVKMKEKGDIPEGYSVSREKKERFSLILESASTNQTSMYLCASSSPDRGRRDEQFFGPGTRLTVL.

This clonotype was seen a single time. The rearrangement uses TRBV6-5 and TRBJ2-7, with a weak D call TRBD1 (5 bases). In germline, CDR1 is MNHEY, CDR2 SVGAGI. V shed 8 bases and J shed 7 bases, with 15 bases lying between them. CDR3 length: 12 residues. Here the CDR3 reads CASGAPSTEQYF. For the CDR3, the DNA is TGTGCCAGCGGGGCCCCCAGTACGGAGCAGTACTTC.

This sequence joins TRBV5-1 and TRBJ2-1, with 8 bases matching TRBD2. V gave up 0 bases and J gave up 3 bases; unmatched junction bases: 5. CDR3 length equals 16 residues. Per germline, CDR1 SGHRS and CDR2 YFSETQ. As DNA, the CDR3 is TGCGCCAGCAGCTTGGTAAGCGGGAGTTACTACAATGAGCAGTTCTTC. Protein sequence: CASSLVSGSYYNEQFF.

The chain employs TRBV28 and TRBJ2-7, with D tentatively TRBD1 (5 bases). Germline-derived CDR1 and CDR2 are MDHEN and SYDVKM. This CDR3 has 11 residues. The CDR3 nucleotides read TGTGCGTCCGGACACTCCTACGAGCAGTACTTC. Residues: CASGHSYEQYF. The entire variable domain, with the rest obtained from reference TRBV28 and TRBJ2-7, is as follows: DVKVTQSSRYLVKRTGEKVFLECVQDMDHENMFWYRQDPGLGLRLIYFSYDVKMKEKGDIPEGYSVSREKKERFSLILESASTNQTSMYLCASGHSYEQYFGPGTRLTVT.

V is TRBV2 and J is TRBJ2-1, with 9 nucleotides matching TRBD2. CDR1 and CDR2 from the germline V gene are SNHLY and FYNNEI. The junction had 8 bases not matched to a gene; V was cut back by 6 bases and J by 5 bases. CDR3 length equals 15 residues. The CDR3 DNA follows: TGTGCCAGCAGGTTAAGACTAGCGGAGGACAATGAGCAGTTCTTC. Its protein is CASRLRLAEDNEQFF. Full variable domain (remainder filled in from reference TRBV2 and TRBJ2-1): EPEVTQTPSHQVTQMGQEVILRCVPISNHLYFYWYRQILGQKVEFLVSFYNNEISEKSEIFDDQFSVERPDGSNFTLKIRSTKLEDSAMYFCASRLRLAEDNEQFFGPGTRLTVL.

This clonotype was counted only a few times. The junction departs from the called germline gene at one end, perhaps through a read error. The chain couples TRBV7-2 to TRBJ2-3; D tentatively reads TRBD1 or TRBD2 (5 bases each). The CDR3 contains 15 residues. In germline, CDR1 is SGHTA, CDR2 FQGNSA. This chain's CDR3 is CASSLPGPSTDTQYF. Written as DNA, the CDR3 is TGTGCCAGCAGCTTGCCGGGACCCAGCACTGATACGCAGTATTTT.

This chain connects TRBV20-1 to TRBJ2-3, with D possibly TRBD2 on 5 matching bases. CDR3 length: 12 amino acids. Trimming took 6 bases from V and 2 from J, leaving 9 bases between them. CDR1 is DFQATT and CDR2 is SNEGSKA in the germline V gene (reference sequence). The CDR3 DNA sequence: TGCAGTGCAAGCGGAAACACAGATACGCAGTATTTT. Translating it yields CSASGNTDTQYF.

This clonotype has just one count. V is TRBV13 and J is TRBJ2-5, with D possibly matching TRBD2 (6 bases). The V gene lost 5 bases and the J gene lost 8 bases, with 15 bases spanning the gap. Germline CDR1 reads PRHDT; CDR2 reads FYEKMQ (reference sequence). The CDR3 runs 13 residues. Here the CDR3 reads CASSVSRRGTQYF. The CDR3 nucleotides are TGTGCCAGCAGCGTAAGTCGGCGGGGCACCCAGTACTTC.

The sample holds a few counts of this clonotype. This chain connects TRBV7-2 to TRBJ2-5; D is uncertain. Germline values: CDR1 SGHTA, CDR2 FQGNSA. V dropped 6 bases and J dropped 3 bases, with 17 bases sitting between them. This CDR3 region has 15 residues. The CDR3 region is CASRLGLGREETQYF. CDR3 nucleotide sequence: TGTGCCAGCAGACTCGGTTTAGGACGGGAAGAGACCCAGTACTTC.

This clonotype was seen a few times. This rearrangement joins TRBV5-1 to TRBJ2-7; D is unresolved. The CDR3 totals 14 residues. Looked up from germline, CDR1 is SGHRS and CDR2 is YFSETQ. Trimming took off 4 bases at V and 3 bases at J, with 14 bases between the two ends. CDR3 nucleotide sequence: TGCGCCAGCAGCCCCGTGGTCCCGAACTACGAGCAGTACTTC. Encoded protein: CASSPVVPNYEQYF.

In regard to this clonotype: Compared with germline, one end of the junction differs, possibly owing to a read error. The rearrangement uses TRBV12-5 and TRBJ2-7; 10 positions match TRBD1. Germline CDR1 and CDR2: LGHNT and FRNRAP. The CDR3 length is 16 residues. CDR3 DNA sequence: TGTGCTAGTGGCCCACCCGGGACAGGGGTCCGCTACGAGCTGTACTTC. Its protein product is CASGPPGTGVRYELYF.

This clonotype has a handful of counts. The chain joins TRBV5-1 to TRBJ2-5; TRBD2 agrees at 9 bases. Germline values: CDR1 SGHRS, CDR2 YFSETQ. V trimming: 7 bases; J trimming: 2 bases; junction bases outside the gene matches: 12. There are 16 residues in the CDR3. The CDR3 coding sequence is TGCGCCAGCCTTTGGGGTAGCGGGGGAAATCAAGAGACCCAGTACTTC. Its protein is CASLWGSGGNQETQYF. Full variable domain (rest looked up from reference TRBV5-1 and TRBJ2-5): KAGVTQTPRYLIKTRGQQVTLSCSPISGHRSVSWYQQTPGQGLQFLFEYFSETQRNKGNFPGRFSGRQFSNSRSEMNVSTLELGDSALYLCASLWGSGGNQETQYFGPGTRLLVL.

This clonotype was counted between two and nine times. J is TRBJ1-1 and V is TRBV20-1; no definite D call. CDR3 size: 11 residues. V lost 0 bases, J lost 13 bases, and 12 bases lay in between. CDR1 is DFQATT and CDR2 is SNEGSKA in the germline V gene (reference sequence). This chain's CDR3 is CSARESGPSFF. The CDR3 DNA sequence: TGCAGTGCTAGAGAGTCAGGCCCAAGTTTCTTT.

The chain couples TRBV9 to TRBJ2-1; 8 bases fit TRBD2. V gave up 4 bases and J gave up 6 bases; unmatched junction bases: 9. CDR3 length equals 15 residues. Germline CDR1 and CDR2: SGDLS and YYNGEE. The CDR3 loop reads CASSLSGSRGNEQFF. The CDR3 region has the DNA TGTGCCAGCAGCTTGAGCGGGAGTAGGGGCAATGAGCAGTTCTTC.

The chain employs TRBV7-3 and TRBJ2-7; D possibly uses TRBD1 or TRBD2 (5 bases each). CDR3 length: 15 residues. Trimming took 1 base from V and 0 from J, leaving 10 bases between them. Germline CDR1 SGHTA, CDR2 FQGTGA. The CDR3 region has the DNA TGTGCCAGCAGCTTAAGTTGGGGGAACTCCTACGAGCAGTACTTC. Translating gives CASSLSWGNSYEQYF. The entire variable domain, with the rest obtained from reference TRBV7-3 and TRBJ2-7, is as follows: GAGVSQTPSNKVTEKGKYVELRCDPISGHTALYWYRQSLGQGPEFLIYFQGTGAADDSGLPNDRFFAVRPEGSVSTLKIQRTERGDSAVYLCASSLSWGNSYEQYFGPGTRLTVT.

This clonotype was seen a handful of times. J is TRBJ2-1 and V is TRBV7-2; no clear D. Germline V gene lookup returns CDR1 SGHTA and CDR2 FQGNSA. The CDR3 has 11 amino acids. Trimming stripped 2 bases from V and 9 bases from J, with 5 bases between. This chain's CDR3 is CASSLKVEQFF. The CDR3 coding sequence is TGTGCCAGCAGCTTAAAGGTTGAGCAGTTCTTC. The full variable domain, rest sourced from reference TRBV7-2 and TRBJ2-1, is GAGVSQSPSNKVTEKGKDVELRCDPISGHTALYWYRQSLGQGLEFLIYFQGNSAPDKSGLPSDRFSAERTGGSVSTLTIQRTQQEDSAVYLCASSLKVEQFFGPGTRLTVL.

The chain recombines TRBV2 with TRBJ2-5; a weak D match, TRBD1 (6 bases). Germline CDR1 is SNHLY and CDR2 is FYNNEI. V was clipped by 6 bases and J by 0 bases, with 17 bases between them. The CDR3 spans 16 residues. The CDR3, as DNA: TGTGCCAGCAGCTTTTTGACAGGAGCGTACCAAGAGACCCAGTACTTC. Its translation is CASSFLTGAYQETQYF. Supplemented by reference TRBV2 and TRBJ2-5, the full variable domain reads EPEVTQTPSHQVTQMGQEVILRCVPISNHLYFYWYRQILGQKVEFLVSFYNNEISEKSEIFDDQFSVERPDGSNFTLKIRSTKLEDSAMYFCASSFLTGAYQETQYFGPGTRLLVL.

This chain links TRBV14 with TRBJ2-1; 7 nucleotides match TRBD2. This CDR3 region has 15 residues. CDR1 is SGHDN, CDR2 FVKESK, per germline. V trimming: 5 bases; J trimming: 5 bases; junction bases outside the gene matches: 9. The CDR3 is CASSSPGTNNNEQFF. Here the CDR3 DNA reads TGTGCCAGCAGCAGCCCCGGGACTAACAACAATGAGCAGTTCTTC. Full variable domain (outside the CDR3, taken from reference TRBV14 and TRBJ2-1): EAGVTQFPSHSVIEKGQTVTLRCDPISGHDNLYWYRRVMGKEIKFLLHFVKESKQDESGMPNNRFLAERTGGTYSTLKVQPAELEDSGVYFCASSSPGTNNNEQFFGPGTRLTVL.

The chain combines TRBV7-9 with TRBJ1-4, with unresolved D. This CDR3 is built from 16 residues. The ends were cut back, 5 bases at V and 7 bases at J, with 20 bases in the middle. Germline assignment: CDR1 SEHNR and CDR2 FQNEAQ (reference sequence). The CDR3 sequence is CASSPGWGKEVEKLFF. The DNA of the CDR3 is TGTGCCAGCAGCCCTGGTTGGGGAAAGGAGGTTGAAAAACTGTTTTTT.

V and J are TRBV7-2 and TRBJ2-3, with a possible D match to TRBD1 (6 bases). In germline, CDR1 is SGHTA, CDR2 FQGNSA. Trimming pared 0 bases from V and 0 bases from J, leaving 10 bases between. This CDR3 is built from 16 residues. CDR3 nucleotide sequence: TGTGCCAGCAGCTTAGCGTGGACAGTTAGCACAGATACGCAGTATTTT. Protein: CASSLAWTVSTDTQYF.

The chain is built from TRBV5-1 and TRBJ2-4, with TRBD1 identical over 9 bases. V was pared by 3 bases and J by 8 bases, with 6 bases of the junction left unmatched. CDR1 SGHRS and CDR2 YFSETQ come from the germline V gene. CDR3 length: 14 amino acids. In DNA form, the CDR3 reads TGCGCCAGCAGCTACCCGGGACAGGGCGACATTCAGTACTTC. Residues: CASSYPGQGDIQYF.

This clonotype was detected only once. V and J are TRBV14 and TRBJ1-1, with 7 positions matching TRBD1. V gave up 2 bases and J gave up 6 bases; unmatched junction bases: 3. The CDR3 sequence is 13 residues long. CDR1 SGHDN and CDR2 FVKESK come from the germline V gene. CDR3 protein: CASSQSGTAEAFF. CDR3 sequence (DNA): TGTGCCAGCAGCCAATCCGGGACAGCTGAAGCTTTCTTT.

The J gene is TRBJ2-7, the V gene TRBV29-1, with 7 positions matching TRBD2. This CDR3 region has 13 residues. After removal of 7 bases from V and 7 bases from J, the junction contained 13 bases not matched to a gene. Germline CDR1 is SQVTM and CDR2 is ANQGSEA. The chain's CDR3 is CSGKAGSRNEQYF. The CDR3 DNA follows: TGCAGCGGGAAAGCGGGATCTAGGAATGAGCAGTACTTC.

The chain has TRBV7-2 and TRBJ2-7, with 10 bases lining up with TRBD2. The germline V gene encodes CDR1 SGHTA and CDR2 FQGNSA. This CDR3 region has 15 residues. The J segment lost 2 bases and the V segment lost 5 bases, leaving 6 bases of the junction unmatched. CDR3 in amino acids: CASSIGLAAPYEQYF. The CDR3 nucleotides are TGTGCCAGCAGCATAGGACTAGCGGCCCCCTACGAGCAGTACTTC.

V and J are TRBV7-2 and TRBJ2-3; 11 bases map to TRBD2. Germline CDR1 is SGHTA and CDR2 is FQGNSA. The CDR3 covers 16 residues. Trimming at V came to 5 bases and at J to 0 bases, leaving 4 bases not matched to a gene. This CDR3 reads CASSPRLAGSTDTQYF. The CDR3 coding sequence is TGTGCCAGCAGCCCCAGACTAGCGGGAAGCACAGATACGCAGTATTTT. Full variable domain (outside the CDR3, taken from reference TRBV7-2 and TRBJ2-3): GAGVSQSPSNKVTEKGKDVELRCDPISGHTALYWYRQSLGQGLEFLIYFQGNSAPDKSGLPSDRFSAERTGGSVSTLTIQRTQQEDSAVYLCASSPRLAGSTDTQYFGPGTRLTVL.

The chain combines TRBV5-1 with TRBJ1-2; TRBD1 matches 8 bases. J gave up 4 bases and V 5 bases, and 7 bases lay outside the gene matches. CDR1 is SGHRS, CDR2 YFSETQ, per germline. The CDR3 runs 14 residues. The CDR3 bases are TGCGCCAGCAGGGAGACAGGGGTTGGCTATGGCTACACCTTC. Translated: CASRETGVGYGYTF.